The rows below give T cell receptor beta chains drawn from one sample of a study of glioma-infiltrating T cells after dendritic cell vaccination. Data came from immunoSEQ multiplex PCR; TCRdb stores just in-frame clones and leaves some out. The sample yields roughly 51,000 clones, less than 90% seen once. Sequenced here: blood, sampled before dendritic cell vaccination. The receptors here all came from a human donor with glioblastoma. CDR3s include the opening cysteine and the closing phenylalanine or tryptophan. The order of the fields is J gene, D gene, V gene, clone size, CDR3 protein, CDR3 DNA. D genes are given only for firm matches. A row's size may be missing; if present it is once, few, many or a size class.

J gene: TRBJ2-5
D gene: -
V gene: TRBV2
clone size: -
CDR3 protein: CASSEQGGGETQYF
CDR3 DNA: TGTGCCAGCAGTGAACAGGGAGGGGGAGAGACCCAGTACTTC

J gene: TRBJ2-2
D gene: TRBD1
V gene: TRBV6-1
clone size: -
CDR3 protein: CASSEGTGANTGELFF
CDR3 DNA: TGTGCCAGCAGTGAAGGGACAGGGGCCAACACCGGGGAGCTGTTTTTT

J gene: TRBJ1-1
D gene: -
V gene: TRBV19
clone size: -
CDR3 protein: CASSERLRDTEAFF
CDR3 DNA: TGTGCCAGTAGCGAGAGGCTCCGGGACACCGAAGCTTTCTTT

J gene: TRBJ1-1
D gene: TRBD1
V gene: TRBV4-3
clone size: -
CDR3 protein: CASSLRFLRTGPTEAFF
CDR3 DNA: TGCGCCAGCAGCCTACGCTTTCTCCGGACAGGCCCCACTGAAGCTTTCTTT

J gene: TRBJ2-1
D gene: TRBD1
V gene: TRBV7-6
clone size: -
CDR3 protein: CASSTGTGWNNEQFF
CDR3 DNA: TGTGCCAGCAGCACCGGGACAGGGTGGAACAATGAGCAGTTCTTC

J gene: TRBJ1-5
D gene: TRBD1
V gene: TRBV19
clone size: -
CDR3 protein: CASSTQDRNQPQHF
CDR3 DNA: TGTGCCAGTAGTACCCAGGACAGGAATCAGCCCCAGCATTTT

J gene: TRBJ2-7
D gene: -
V gene: TRBV4-2
clone size: -
CDR3 protein: CASSQDGRAAYEQYF
CDR3 DNA: TGTGCCAGCAGCCAAGATGGGCGGGCCGCCTACGAGCAGTACTTC

J gene: TRBJ2-5
D gene: TRBD2
V gene: TRBV12-5
clone size: -
CDR3 protein: CANPGLAGYETQYF
CDR3 DNA: TGTGCTAACCCGGGACTAGCGGGGTATGAGACCCAGTACTTC

J gene: TRBJ1-1
D gene: TRBD1
V gene: TRBV5-1
clone size: -
CDR3 protein: CASSLGQGDPEAFF
CDR3 DNA: TGCGCCAGCAGCTTGGGGCAGGGGGACCCTGAAGCTTTCTTT

J gene: TRBJ2-7
D gene: TRBD1
V gene: TRBV6-5
clone size: -
CDR3 protein: CASSPGTGLYEQYF
CDR3 DNA: TGTGCCAGCAGCCCAGGGACAGGACTCTACGAGCAGTACTTC

J gene: TRBJ1-1
D gene: -
V gene: TRBV6-1
clone size: -
CDR3 protein: CASRDLGQMNTEAFF
CDR3 DNA: TGTGCCAGCAGGGACCTCGGACAGATGAACACTGAAGCTTTCTTT

J gene: TRBJ2-1
D gene: TRBD2
V gene: TRBV5-6
clone size: -
CDR3 protein: CASKDSGGPGGSNEQFF
CDR3 DNA: TGTGCCAGCAAGGATAGCGGGGGGCCCGGGGGGTCCAATGAGCAGTTCTTC

J gene: TRBJ2-1
D gene: TRBD1
V gene: TRBV7-2
clone size: -
CDR3 protein: CASSLTGTVYNEQFF
CDR3 DNA: TGTGCCAGCAGCTTGACCGGGACAGTCTACAATGAGCAGTTCTTC

J gene: TRBJ2-3
D gene: -
V gene: TRBV30
clone size: -
CDR3 protein: CACPLAGPSDTQYF
CDR3 DNA: TGTGCCTGCCCCCTGGCGGGACCTTCAGATACGCAGTATTTT

J gene: TRBJ2-7
D gene: TRBD2
V gene: TRBV15
clone size: -
CDR3 protein: CATSIEITSGSYEQYF
CDR3 DNA: TGTGCCACCAGCATAGAGATCACTAGCGGGAGTTACGAGCAGTACTTC

J gene: TRBJ1-2
D gene: -
V gene: TRBV10-3
clone size: -
CDR3 protein: CAISDPGQGSYGYTF
CDR3 DNA: TGTGCCATCAGTGACCCCGGGCAGGGGTCATATGGCTACACCTTC

J gene: TRBJ1-1
D gene: -
V gene: TRBV6-5
clone size: once
CDR3 protein: CASSYRRRGTEAFF
CDR3 DNA: TGTGCCAGCAGTTACCGCCGACGAGGCACTGAAGCTTTCTTT

J gene: TRBJ2-7
D gene: -
V gene: TRBV28
clone size: -
CDR3 protein: CASIKIGPSYEQYF
CDR3 DNA: TGTGCCAGCATCAAAATCGGTCCCTCCTACGAGCAGTACTTC

J gene: TRBJ2-1
D gene: -
V gene: TRBV9
clone size: once
CDR3 protein: CASNSNHNGEQFF
CDR3 DNA: TGTGCCAGCAACAGCAACCACAATGGGGAGCAGTTCTTC

J gene: TRBJ2-4
D gene: -
V gene: TRBV4-2
clone size: -
CDR3 protein: CASSQGPREIQNIQYF
CDR3 DNA: TGTGCCAGCAGCCAAGGCCCGAGGGAGATCCAAAACATTCAGTACTTC

J gene: TRBJ2-1
D gene: TRBD2
V gene: TRBV11-2
clone size: -
CDR3 protein: CASSLAGGKGNEQFF
CDR3 DNA: TGTGCCAGCAGCCTAGCGGGGGGCAAGGGGAATGAGCAGTTCTTC

J gene: TRBJ2-7
D gene: TRBD1
V gene: TRBV15
clone size: few
CDR3 protein: CATSRAGTGPYEQYF
CDR3 DNA: TGTGCCACCAGCAGAGCCGGGACAGGACCCTACGAGCAGTACTTC

J gene: TRBJ2-1
D gene: TRBD2
V gene: TRBV6-4
clone size: -
CDR3 protein: CASSDSRGAAYNEQFF
CDR3 DNA: TGTGCCAGCAGTGACTCGCGGGGGGCCGCCTACAATGAGCAGTTCTTC

J gene: TRBJ1-1
D gene: -
V gene: TRBV19
clone size: once
CDR3 protein: CASSTAGGTEAFF
CDR3 DNA: TGTGCCAGTAGTACGGCGGGGGGCACTGAAGCTTTCTTT

J gene: TRBJ1-5
D gene: -
V gene: TRBV7-2
clone size: -
CDR3 protein: CASSLGREGNQPQHF
CDR3 DNA: TGTGCCAGCAGCTTAGGCAGGGAGGGTAATCAGCCCCAGCATTTT

J gene: TRBJ2-3
D gene: TRBD1
V gene: TRBV6-6
clone size: -
CDR3 protein: CASWEGTGVVDTQYF
CDR3 DNA: TGTGCCTCCTGGGAGGGGACAGGGGTAGTAGATACGCAGTATTTT

J gene: TRBJ2-7
D gene: TRBD2
V gene: TRBV7-2
clone size: -
CDR3 protein: CASSNSGGAYEQYF
CDR3 DNA: TGTGCCAGCAGCAATAGCGGGGGGGCTTACGAGCAGTACTTC

J gene: TRBJ1-1
D gene: -
V gene: TRBV6-6
clone size: -
CDR3 protein: CASIYPGGTEAFF
CDR3 DNA: TGTGCCAGCATCTACCCCGGCGGGACTGAAGCTTTCTTT

J gene: TRBJ1-6
D gene: -
V gene: TRBV4-1
clone size: -
CDR3 protein: CASSQSLAGRAAPLHF
CDR3 DNA: TGCGCCAGCAGCCAATCTTTAGCGGGTCGTGCGGCACCCCTCCACTTT

J gene: TRBJ1-4
D gene: -
V gene: TRBV7-9
clone size: -
CDR3 protein: CASSFAGHTLPLHEKLFF
CDR3 DNA: TGTGCCAGCAGCTTTGCTGGACATACTCTTCCTCTTCATGAAAAACTGTTTTTT

J gene: TRBJ2-1
D gene: TRBD2
V gene: TRBV18
clone size: -
CDR3 protein: CASSPPRLAGLQSRLLF
CDR3 DNA: TGTGCCAGCTCACCACCGAGACTAGCGGGATTACAGAGTAGACTGCTCTTC

J gene: TRBJ2-3
D gene: -
V gene: TRBV7-2
clone size: once
CDR3 protein: CASSLLASSTDTQYF
CDR3 DNA: TGTGCCAGCAGCTTACTAGCGTCTAGCACAGATACGCAGTATTTT

J gene: TRBJ1-2
D gene: TRBD1
V gene: TRBV10-3
clone size: -
CDR3 protein: CAISEPSLQGQGGSGYTF
CDR3 DNA: TGTGCCATCAGTGAGCCTTCCTTACAGGGACAGGGGGGAAGTGGCTACACCTTC

J gene: TRBJ2-1
D gene: TRBD2
V gene: TRBV6-4
clone size: -
CDR3 protein: CASRNVAGNNEQFF
CDR3 DNA: TGTGCCAGCAGGAATGTAGCGGGAAACAATGAGCAGTTCTTC

J gene: TRBJ2-7
D gene: TRBD2
V gene: TRBV27
clone size: -
CDR3 protein: CASSPQLASSYEQYF
CDR3 DNA: TGTGCCAGCAGTCCCCAACTAGCGAGCTCCTACGAGCAGTACTTC

J gene: TRBJ1-2
D gene: -
V gene: TRBV30
clone size: -
CDR3 protein: CAWSGGAMSGYTF
CDR3 DNA: TGTGCCTGGTCGGGGGGCGCGATGAGTGGCTACACCTTC

J gene: TRBJ1-2
D gene: TRBD1
V gene: TRBV2
clone size: -
CDR3 protein: CASSEGTGAFYGYTF
CDR3 DNA: TGTGCCAGCAGTGAAGGGACAGGAGCCTTCTATGGCTACACCTTC

J gene: TRBJ1-4
D gene: -
V gene: TRBV5-5
clone size: -
CDR3 protein: CASSWTEATNEKLFF
CDR3 DNA: TGTGCCAGCAGCTGGACAGAGGCAACTAATGAAAAACTGTTTTTT

J gene: TRBJ2-1
D gene: -
V gene: TRBV7-8
clone size: -
CDR3 protein: CASSLASRVPYNEQFF
CDR3 DNA: TGTGCCAGCAGCTTAGCCTCCAGGGTGCCCTACAATGAGCAGTTCTTC

J gene: TRBJ2-7
D gene: TRBD2
V gene: TRBV5-1
clone size: -
CDR3 protein: CASSSGGRPYEQYF
CDR3 DNA: TGCGCCAGCAGCTCTGGCGGGAGACCCTACGAGCAGTACTTC

J gene: TRBJ2-3
D gene: TRBD2
V gene: TRBV27
clone size: once
CDR3 protein: CASSFQAGPTDTQYF
CDR3 DNA: TGTGCCAGCAGTTTTCAAGCGGGGCCCACAGATACGCAGTATTTT

J gene: TRBJ2-3
D gene: -
V gene: TRBV7-9
clone size: -
CDR3 protein: CASSLSASRSDTQYF
CDR3 DNA: TGTGCCAGCAGCCTAAGCGCTAGCCGTTCCGATACGCAGTATTTT

J gene: TRBJ2-2
D gene: -
V gene: TRBV6-6
clone size: -
CDR3 protein: CASSYSGSTGELFF
CDR3 DNA: TGTGCCAGCAGTTACAGCGGGTCAACCGGGGAGCTGTTTTTT

J gene: TRBJ1-2
D gene: -
V gene: TRBV27
clone size: few
CDR3 protein: CASSLGGGGYTF
CDR3 DNA: TGTGCCAGCAGTTTGGGCGGGGGTGGCTACACCTTC

J gene: TRBJ1-2
D gene: -
V gene: TRBV30
clone size: -
CDR3 protein: CACSGVGYTF
CDR3 DNA: TGTGCCTGCTCAGGGGTTGGCTACACCTTC